This TCR beta chain was observed in a study of beta chain features in type 1 diabetes. It was via CD45RO/CCR7/CD25/CD127/CD95/CD27 that CD4+ naive, central memory, regulatory and stem cell-like memory cells were sorted. Overall study results and limits: Type 1 diabetes patients had moderately but significantly shorter TCRB CDR3s in all four CD4+ subsets. Comparison showed that naive, central memory and Treg TCRB repertoires appeared more similar among patients than among healthy donors.

The authors reverse transcribed all of the isolated RNA, so sequencing captured expressed TCRB transcripts. Generated by immunoSEQ multiplex PCR, the TCRdb table keeps only in-frame clones and is missing some. The sample has 900,000 or so clones, about 17% seen once; the top ten hold 0.02% to 0.025%. Worth noting for this clone: Its antigen remains unidentified.

Specimen: naive CD4+ T cells from blood. The sequence was obtained from a woman aged 18 to 35 in good health.

The CDR3 region is CASSQVPGQGSGTETQYF. The CDR3, as DNA: TGTGCCAGCAGCCAAGTCCCCGGCCAGGGGTCAGGTACAGAGACCCAGTACTTC. This chain links TRBV4-2 with TRBJ2-5, with D maybe TRBD1 (6 bases). Germline lookup yields CDR1 LGHNA and CDR2 YNFKEQ. The V end was cut by 1 base, the J end by 4 bases, with 22 bases between. The CDR3 is made up of 18 amino acids.